This entry describes one TCR beta chain. Its recognized antigen is unknown. Base qualities are not recorded, but no much larger clone differs from it by a single base. Its CDR3 holds 16 amino acids, cysteine through phenylalanine. Only CDR3 DNA is held: 48 bases, read in frame from base 1. V drops 2 bases and J drops 2 bases, leaving 15 bases in between. CDR1 SGHAT and CDR2 FQNNGV are derived from the germline V gene. This specimen's time point label, per the study, means: pretreatment peripheral blood. The cohort included 29 patients with locally advanced or metastatic urothelial carcinoma who were treated at Memorial Sloan Kettering on a trial protocol. Peripheral blood mononuclear cells were collected from each patient pretreatment and during treatment, giving between 1 and 8 total time points per patient. The Qiagen DNeasy Blood extraction kit was used to purify genomic DNA from total PBMCs and tumor samples. Collected pretreatment and during treatment, PBMCs were isolated and stored as previously described.

This sample is drawn from a study of PD-L1 blockade in urothelial cancer (TCRdb year 2017). Regarding the complete study: Therapy was started at some point between 2014 and 2016 for all patients, and atezolizumab 1,200 mg was administered intravenously every 3 weeks. Patients had an ECOG performance status of 0 or 1 and had received between 0 and 3 prior chemotherapy regimens. In the same patients who had TCR sequencing, pretreatment tumors also underwent whole exome sequencing and RNA sequencing. Twenty-five of 29 patients were males with bladder-origin urothelial cancer, and about 60% of the 29 reported a prior smoking history. Pretreatment blood TCR-seq was available for 27 to 30 patients, at least one posttreatment blood collection was obtained for 25 or so patients, and tumor TCR-seq was available for 25 or so patients. Blood samples were analyzed 3 weeks after the start of treatment (second dose) and 6 weeks after the start of treatment. Progression-free survival longer than 6 months counted as durable clinical benefit, and TCR features were additionally tested against both progression-free and overall survival. Pretreatment tumor samples, along with matched peripheral blood serially collected before and after atezolizumab treatment, were subjected to TCR sequencing. Durable clinical benefit was achieved by nine patients and was not achieved by 20 patients. The study, an exploratory multi-omic analysis, examined somatic, immune and clinical correlates of response to PD-L1 blockade with atezolizumab in urothelial cancer. Blood samples yielded a median of around 130,000 T cells and more than 80,000 unique TCRs, with median clonality approximately 0.08.

Results the study describes overall, beyond this receptor: Among patients with durable benefit, tumor-associated TCR clones showed greater expansion in peripheral blood 3 weeks after treatment started (n of about 21, p = 0.022). Because the sample size was small (n ≈ 28) and many of the analyses were exploratory, the results are meant to be hypothesis-generating. Improved progression-free and overall survival was associated with having pretreatment peripheral blood TCR clonality below the median.

To estimate absolute template abundance from read counts, synthetic TCR analog templates were spiked into each PCR. The immunoSEQ assay was used to amplify TCRbeta CDR3 regions from genomic DNA with bias-controlled V and J gene primers. Sequencing of rearranged TCRbeta segments was performed at approximately 20X coverage. The original pipeline was this. Clustering was used to correct sequencing errors, and CDR3s were annotated against IMGT so that V, D and J genes could be assigned. Downstream analyses used only productive TCRbeta rearrangements and left out out-of-frame or stop-codon sequences. To compute clonality, Shannon entropy was normalized by the log of the number of unique productive sequences and then subtracted from one. Clones differing between time points or between blood and tumor were identified using Fisher's exact test with Benjamini-Hochberg correction, with an adjusted p below 0.01 applied as the threshold. TCRdb stores this immuneACCESS table with in-frame sequences only. Part of the clones is absent; in the studies checked, under half of the shortfall reflects unresolved V genes, and no reason is known for the rest. The V and J calls and clone size come from that table; D and trimming were worked out from the DNA. This sample holds about 53,000 clones; 87% were observed only once. The ten largest clones add up to roughly 14% of the sample.

The input for sequencing was PBMCs, taken around atezolizumab (anti-PD-L1) treatment. The chain is encoded by TRBV11-2 joined to TRBJ1-2; TRBD1 could be the D gene, as 6 bases match. This TCR was recovered from an older woman with urothelial cancer. The CDR3 region reads CASSLITGLGNYGYTF. The nucleotide sequence is given as TGTGCCAGCAGCTTAATTACAGGGTTAGGGAACTATGGCTACACCTTC.